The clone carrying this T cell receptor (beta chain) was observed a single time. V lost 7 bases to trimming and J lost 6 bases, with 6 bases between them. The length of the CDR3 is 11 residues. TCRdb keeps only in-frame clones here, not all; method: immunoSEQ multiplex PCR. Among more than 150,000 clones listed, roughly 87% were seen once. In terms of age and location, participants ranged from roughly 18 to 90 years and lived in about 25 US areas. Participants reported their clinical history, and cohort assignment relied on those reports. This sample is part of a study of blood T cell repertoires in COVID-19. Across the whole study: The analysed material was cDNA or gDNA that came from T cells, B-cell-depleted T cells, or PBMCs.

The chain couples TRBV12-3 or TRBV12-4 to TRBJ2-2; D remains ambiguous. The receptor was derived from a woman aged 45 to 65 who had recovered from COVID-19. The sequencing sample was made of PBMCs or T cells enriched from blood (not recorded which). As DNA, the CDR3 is TGTGCCAGCATGGCGGCCGGGGAGCTGTTTTTT. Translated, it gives CASMAAGELFF.